This T cell receptor beta chain emerged from a study of Graves' ophthalmopathy and Graves' hyperthyroidism. Germline V gene sequence: CDR1 MDHEN, CDR2 SYDVKM. The CDR3 runs 12 residues. V dropped 7 bases and J dropped 6 bases, with 13 bases sitting between them. Amplifying from RNA transcripts, the study obtained TCR beta CDR3 regions. First-round RT-PCR with HTBI primers preceded a second-round multiplex PCR. TCRdb called the multiplex PCR reads again in MiXCR, with one record for every CDR3 protein. In the table there are 150,000 to 200,000 distinct CDR3 sequences, under 45% of which are singletons.

Sequencing was done on a sample of peripheral blood. The TCR comes from a man aged 25 to 40 with Graves' ophthalmopathy. The J gene is TRBJ2-7, the V gene TRBV28, with no clear D. This CDR3 is CASTVGVGEQYF. CDR3 in DNA: TGTGCCAGCACGGTCGGAGTCGGCGAGCAGTACTTC.